This TCR beta chain is from a study of T cells after yellow fever vaccination. Study-wide background: Fractions low in cell number were prepared with SMART-Seq v4 Ultra Low Input.

TCRdb passed the 5' RACE reads through MiXCR, listing each CDR3 protein once. Found here are roughly 50,000 distinct CDR3 sequences, roughly 7.4% of them singletons; the top ten hold less than 35%. The CDR3 is made up of 14 amino acids. Trimming cost V 5 bases and J 3 bases; bases outside gene matches: 5. CDR1 is SGHTA, CDR2 FQGNSA, per germline. This clonotype was observed many times. This TCR came from a man between 18 and 29 years old who received the YFV17D yellow fever vaccine. The rearrangement joins TRBV7-2 to TRBJ2-3; 7 nucleotides align to TRBD1. This specimen was CD8+ T cells sorted from PBMCs, taken approximately 16 days after the first yellow fever vaccination. DNA of the CDR3: TGTGCCAGCAGCCTACGGGACAGAACAGATACGCAGTATTTT. As protein: CASSLRDRTDTQYF.